A selection of T cell receptor beta chains follows, all from one sample in a study of T cells in Graves' hyperthyroidism and ophthalmopathy. TCRdb analysed the multiplex PCR reads with MiXCR anew, one entry per CDR3 protein. The data contain approximately 590,000 distinct CDR3 sequences, roughly 14% of them singletons. The sequencing sample was made of blood. The receptors derive from a woman aged 25 to 39 with Graves' hyperthyroidism. Both conserved end residues are part of each CDR3. Rows give clone size only sometimes, using once, few, many, or a class for an expanded clone.

size	J	V	CDR3
.	TRBJ2-5	TRBV12-3/TRBV12-4	CASSIPGQGSGTQYF
.	TRBJ1-2	TRBV19	CASSRLGTARVDGYTF
.	TRBJ2-5	TRBV9	CASSDILGTQYF
many	TRBJ2-3	TRBV29-1	CSVALRTEGTDTQYF
.	TRBJ1-5	TRBV5-1	CASSITGGNQPQHF
few	TRBJ1-4	TRBV29-1	CSVWTVGEKLFF
.	TRBJ1-1	TRBV4-1	CASSRLTGGGTEAFF
many	TRBJ2-1	TRBV7-9	CASSLEAVVTYNEQFF
.	TRBJ2-3	TRBV7-9	CASRAGTSGGTDTQYF
many	TRBJ2-1	TRBV28	CASRAFKRGVTDEQFF
.	TRBJ2-2	TRBV28	CASSLIRRTGELFF
few	TRBJ2-1	TRBV5-1	CASSIPDAYNEQFF
many	TRBJ1-4	TRBV2	CASSPRTGRREKLFF
many	TRBJ1-5	TRBV18	CASSTGQGGANQPQHF
.	TRBJ1-2	TRBV28	CASSFGQRSNYGYTF
many	TRBJ1-1	TRBV5-6	CASSDLVRGEGTEAFF
many	TRBJ1-2	TRBV12-3/TRBV12-4	CASSFSQGAGYTF
many	TRBJ2-2	TRBV24-1	CATSDRLWGGRTAGELFF
few	TRBJ2-2	TRBV10-3	CAISKSGGTSTTGELFF
.	TRBJ1-1	TRBV9	CASSRRTGGTEAFF
.	TRBJ2-1	TRBV20-1	CSAPPNRDSPYNEQFF
many	TRBJ2-1	TRBV12-3/TRBV12-4	CASSFNWASSYNEQFF
few	TRBJ2-4	TRBV11-2	CASSLGREGPYIQYF
.	TRBJ2-5	TRBV5-6	CASSKTRGQETQYF
many	TRBJ1-1	TRBV28	CASRHQGRRNTEAFF
many	TRBJ2-1	TRBV3-1	CASSTSGAYNEQFF
.	TRBJ1-2	TRBV6-5	CASSYSPSYGYTF
.	TRBJ1-5	TRBV12-3/TRBV12-4	CASRGRDNQPQHF
many	TRBJ2-3	TRBV10-3	CAISRGLAASTDTQYF
once	TRBJ2-1	TRBV12-3/TRBV12-4	CASSFFLGEQFF
few	TRBJ2-3	TRBV20-1	CSASAGGTDTQYF
many	TRBJ1-6	TRBV11-2	CASSQQGPIDSPLHF
many	TRBJ2-7	TRBV11-2	CASSSLSSGRYYEQYF
few	TRBJ2-7	TRBV29-1	CSGGQGAYEQYF
many	TRBJ1-4	TRBV7-8	CASSLAPKLQGITTNEKLFF
.	TRBJ1-2	TRBV7-9	CASSHYRNAPGYGYTF